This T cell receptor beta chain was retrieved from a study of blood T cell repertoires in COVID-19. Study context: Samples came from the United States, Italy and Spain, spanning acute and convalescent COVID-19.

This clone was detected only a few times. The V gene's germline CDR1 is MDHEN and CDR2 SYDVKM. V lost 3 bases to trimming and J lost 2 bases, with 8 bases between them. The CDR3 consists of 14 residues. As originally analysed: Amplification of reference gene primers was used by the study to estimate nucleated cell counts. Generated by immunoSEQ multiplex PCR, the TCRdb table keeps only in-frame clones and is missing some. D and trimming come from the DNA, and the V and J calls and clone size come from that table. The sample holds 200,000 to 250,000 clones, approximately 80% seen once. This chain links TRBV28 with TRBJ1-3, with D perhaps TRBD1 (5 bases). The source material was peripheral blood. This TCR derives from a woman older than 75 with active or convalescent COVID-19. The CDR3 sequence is CASSLAGTGNTIYF. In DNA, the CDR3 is TGTGCCAGCAGTTTGGCAGGGACTGGAAACACCATATATTTT.